This T cell receptor (beta chain) comes out of a study of fetal regulatory T cell absence and autoimmunity. This was a survey-level run. Here immunoSEQ multiplex PCR was the method, and the copy in TCRdb shows in-frame clones only, minus some. The sample has around 100,000 clones; roughly 78% are singletons. Concerning this clone: Its antigen is still unknown.

The CDR3 is made up of 14 amino acids. In germline, CDR1 is SGHAT, CDR2 FQNNGV. Trimming removed 5 bases from V and 4 bases from J, with 13 bases in between. Findings of the study overall: In IPEX syndrome, oligoclonal enrichment was read as supporting prenatal antigen-driven autoimmunity in the pancreas. Oligoclonal TCR enrichment in pancreas over cord blood reached over 95-fold for some clones.

The receptor was derived from a male donor with IPEX syndrome. Sequenced: pancreas tissue. V usage is TRBV11-2 and J usage is TRBJ2-3; possibly TRBD2 for D (6 bases). In DNA, the CDR3 is TGTGCCAGCAGCCCGCCGACTAGGGCAGATACGCAGTATTTT. The encoded protein is CASSPPTRADTQYF.